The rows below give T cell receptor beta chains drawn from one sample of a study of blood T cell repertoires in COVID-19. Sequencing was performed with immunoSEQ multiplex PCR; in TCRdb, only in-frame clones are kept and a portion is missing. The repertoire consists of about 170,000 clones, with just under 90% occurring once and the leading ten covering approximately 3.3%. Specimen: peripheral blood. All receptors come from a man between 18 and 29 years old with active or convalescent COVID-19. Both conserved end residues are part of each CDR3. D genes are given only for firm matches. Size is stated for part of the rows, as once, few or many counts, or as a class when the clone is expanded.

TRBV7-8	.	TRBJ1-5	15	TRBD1	TGTGCCAGCAGCTGGGGGACAGGTAGCAATCAGCCCCAGCATTTT	CASSWGTGSNQPQHF
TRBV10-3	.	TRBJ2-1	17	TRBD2	TGTGCCATCGGAAAGGGAATAGCGGGGAGCTCCTACAATGAGCAGTTCTTC	CAIGKGIAGSSYNEQFF
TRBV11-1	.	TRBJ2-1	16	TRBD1	TGTGCCAGCAGCCCCGATAGTCAGGGGGCCTACAATGAGCAGTTCTTC	CASSPDSQGAYNEQFF
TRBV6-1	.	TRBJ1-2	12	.	TGTGCCAGCATTGACGGGTTCTATGGCTACACCTTC	CASIDGFYGYTF
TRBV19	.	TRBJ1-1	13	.	TGTGCCACCACACCTCAGCCGGGTCCCGCGGCTTTCTTT	CATTPQPGPAAFF
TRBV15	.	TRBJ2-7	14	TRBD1	TGTGCCACCAGCGGCTACAGGGGATCCTACGAGCAGTACTTC	CATSGYRGSYEQYF
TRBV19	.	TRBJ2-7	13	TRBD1	TGTGCCAGTAGTATAACAGGGACAGGCGAGCAGTACTTC	CASSITGTGEQYF
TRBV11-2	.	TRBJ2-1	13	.	TGTGCCAGCAGCGAGCCCGGGTACAATGAGCAGTTCTTC	CASSEPGYNEQFF
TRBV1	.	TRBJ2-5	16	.	TGCACCAGCAGCCATGGGACTAGCGGGGGCCAAGAGACCCAGTACTTC	CTSSHGTSGGQETQYF
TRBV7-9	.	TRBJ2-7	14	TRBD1	TGTGCCAGCAGCCCGGGACAGGGGGTCGACGAGCAGTACTTC	CASSPGQGVDEQYF
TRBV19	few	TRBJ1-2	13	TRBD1	TGTGCCAGTCGGGAGGGACAGATCTATGGCTACACCTTC	CASREGQIYGYTF
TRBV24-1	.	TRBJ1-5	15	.	TGTGCCACCAGTGATTCAGGGGAGAGCAATCAGCCCCAGCATTTT	CATSDSGESNQPQHF
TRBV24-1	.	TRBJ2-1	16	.	TGTGCCACCAGTGATACCAACCGGGACAAGAACAATGAGCAGTTCTTC	CATSDTNRDKNNEQFF
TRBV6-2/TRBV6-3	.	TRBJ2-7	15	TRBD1	TGTGCCAGCAGTTTACAGGGGGCCGTTCTCTACGAGCAGTACTTC	CASSLQGAVLYEQYF
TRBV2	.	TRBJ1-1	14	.	TGTGCCAGCAGTGCGAACAGGGAGAGCACTGAAGCTTTCTTT	CASSANRESTEAFF
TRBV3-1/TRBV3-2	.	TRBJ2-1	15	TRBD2	TGTGCCAGCAGCCTGGGACTAGCGGGACGGAATGAGCAGTTCTTC	CASSLGLAGRNEQFF